Below are 11 T cell receptor beta chains sequenced from a single sample in a study of tissue T cells after allogeneic stem cell transplantation. Indicated time point: mouse harvest day 14 after allogeneic transplant. Tail vein injection delivered 10^7 T-cell-depleted bone marrow cells and 10^6 splenic CD5+ T cells. Generated by immunoSEQ multiplex PCR, the TCRdb table keeps only in-frame clones and is missing some. This sample yields roughly 3,000 clones, of which 35% to 45% are seen a single time; approximately 30% belongs to the top ten. The sequencing sample was made of gut tissue. The origin of the receptors is a female BALB/c mouse given C57BL/6 T cells with graft-versus-host disease after an allogeneic hematopoietic cell transplant.

This clone came up a few times. Germline and genes: mouse. The CDR3 end lies 1 residue beyond the end of the read and is filled in from the germline J gene. The V gene is TRBV12-1, the J gene TRBJ1-1; perhaps TRBD1 as D (5 bases). The germline CDR1 and CDR2 sequences are SGHSN and HYEKVE. V shed 0 bases and J shed 4 bases, with 8 bases lying between them. The CDR3 runs 13 residues. CDR3 sequence: CASSLVRATEVFF. The CDR3 DNA, read in part, is TGTGCCAGCTCTCTCGTCAGGGCCACAGAAGTCTTC.

This clone was found a few times. The genes and germline here are from mouse. The read halts 1 residue ahead of the CDR3 end, with the missing end drawn from the germline J gene. The chain employs TRBV26 and TRBJ1-6; no clear D gene. TRBJ1-6 is reported as an ORF; its role is uncertain. Trimming left V 0 bases short and J 6 bases short, with 3 bases between. The germline V gene has CDR1 KGHPV and CDR2 FQNQEV (reference sequence). This CDR3 contains 13 residues. CDR3 bases read: TGTGCCAGCAGTCTGTCGACTAATTCGCCCCTCTAC. This translates into CASSLSTNSPLY. The entire CDR3 protein is CASSLSTNSPLYF.

This clone was seen more than once but under ten times. The genes and germline here are from mouse. Read sequence stops 1 residue before the CDR3 end, and the germline J gene provides the missing end. The genes are TRBV26 and TRBJ1-5; no definite D call. The CDR3 sequence is 13 residues long. The germline gives CDR1 KGHPV, CDR2 FQNQEV (reference sequence). V was cut by 3 bases and J by 1 base, with 4 bases left in between. The covered CDR3 bases are TGTGCCAGCAGTCTCAGCAACAACCAGGCTCCGCTT. It yields the protein CASSLSNNQAPL. In full, the CDR3 is CASSLSNNQAPLF.

About this clone itself: Gene names are mouse gene names. The read ends 1 residue early relative to the CDR3; the germline J gene fills the gap. This rearrangement joins TRBV13-2 to TRBJ2-3; 13 bases agree with TRBD2. The germline CDR1 and CDR2 sequences are NNHNN and SYGAGS (reference sequence). V lost 2 bases and J lost 4; bases outside the gene matches: 1. The CDR3 covers 15 residues. CDR3 DNA (partial): TGTGCCAGCGGTGAGGGACTGGGGGGGTCAGAAACGCTGTAT. It specifies CASGEGLGGSETLY. The whole CDR3 sequence reads CASGEGLGGSETLYF.

This clone was seen only once. Germline and genes here are mouse. Read sequence stops 1 residue before the CDR3 end, and the germline J gene provides the missing end. This chain uses TRBV16 with TRBJ2-4; D not certain. Germline CDR1 SGHSA, CDR2 FRNQAP. The CDR3 contains 12 residues. V was shortened by 3 bases and J by 0 bases, with 1 base between the two germline ends. The part of the CDR3 DNA that was read is TGTGCAAGCAGCTTTAGTCAAAACACCTTGTAC. Translating it yields CASSFSQNTLY. The whole CDR3 region reads CASSFSQNTLYF.

By share of the sample, this clone is large (0.1 to 1%). The gene symbols are mouse symbols. The read ends 1 residue shy of where the CDR3 ends; the end is completed using the germline J gene. This chain uses TRBV15 with TRBJ2-7, with 9 positions matching TRBD2. The CDR3 length is 14 residues. V was clipped by 5 bases and J by 2 bases; unmatched bases: 4. Germline CDR1 is SGHND and CDR2 is FRSKSL. CDR3 DNA, as far as it was read: TGTGCCAGCAGTCCGACTGGGGGCCCCTATGAACAGTAC. It specifies CASSPTGGPYEQY. The CDR3 in full is CASSPTGGPYEQYF. The whole variable domain, remainder taken from reference TRBV15 and TRBJ2-7, is DAGVTQTPRHEVAEKGQTIILKCEPVSGHNDLFWYRQTKIQGLELLSYFRSKSLMEDGGAFKDRFKAEMLNSSFSTLKIQPTEPKDSAVYLCASSPTGGPYEQYFGPGTRLTVL.

A remark on this clone: Mouse gene names apply. The CDR3 end falls 1 residue outside the read, so it is completed with the germline J gene. The V and J genes are TRBV12-1 and TRBJ1-1, with unresolved D. Germline CDR1 and CDR2: SGHSN and HYEKVE. V lost 0 bases and J lost 1, with 2 bases in between. The CDR3 has 12 amino acids. This chain's CDR3 is CASSLINTEVFF. CDR3 DNA (partial): TGTGCCAGCTCTCTCATAAACACAGAAGTCTTC.

By share of the sample, this clone is medium-sized. Mouse germline and gene names are used. From the germline J gene comes the end of the CDR3, since the read stops 1 residue before it. The chain has TRBV26 and TRBJ2-3; no definite D call. There are 15 residues in the CDR3. The V and J ends lost 0 bases and 0 bases respectively, with 7 bases between them. Germline CDR1 and CDR2: KGHPV and FQNQEV (reference sequence). CDR3 DNA, as far as it was read: TGTGCCAGCAGTCTGTCGTCAACTAGTGCAGAAACGCTGTAT. This encodes CASSLSSTSAETLY. The CDR3 as a whole reads CASSLSSTSAETLYF.

As to this clone: Mouse gene names apply. The CDR3 end lies 1 residue beyond the end of the read and is filled in from the germline J gene. This chain connects TRBV16 to TRBJ1-1; D gene unclear. This CDR3 contains 13 residues. Trimming pared 0 bases from V and 0 bases from J, leaving 2 bases between. Germline V CDR1 and CDR2: SGHSA, FRNQAP. The chain's CDR3 is CASSLEANTEVFF. The part of the CDR3 DNA that was read is TGTGCAAGCAGCTTAGAAGCAAACACAGAAGTCTTC.

Comments on this clone: The gene symbols are mouse symbols. The read is 1 residue too short to cover the CDR3 end, so that end is filled in from the germline J gene. The chain is built from TRBV26 and TRBJ1-1; D gene uncertain. Trimming removed 4 bases at V and 0 bases at J, with 9 bases between. The CDR3 loop spans 14 amino acids. Germline V gives CDR1 KGHPV, CDR2 FQNQEV (reference sequence). The sequenced part of the CDR3 DNA is TGTGCCAGCAGTCAGACAAATGCAAACACAGAAGTCTTC. Encoded protein: CASSQTNANTEVF. The full CDR3 protein reads CASSQTNANTEVFF.

In this sample, this clone turned up a few times. Mouse gene names and germline throughout. The sequence runs out 1 residue before the end of the CDR3; the remainder is reconstructed from the germline J gene. The rearrangement joins TRBV15 to TRBJ2-1; tentative D call: TRBD1 (5 bases). V lost 4 bases and J 7 bases, leaving 11 bases between the germline ends. Germline V gene lookup returns CDR1 SGHND and CDR2 FRSKSL. The CDR3 has 13 residues. The CDR3 protein is CASSSQGGAEQFF. CDR3 DNA, as far as it was read: TGTGCCAGCAGTTCCCAGGGAGGAGCTGAGCAGTTC.